Below, 14 T cell receptor beta chains from the same sample are listed, as sequenced in a study of T-cell reconstitution after alpha-beta-depleted transplantation in children (dated by TCRdb to 2016 to 2018). The treatment or condition label of this sample denotes: allogeneic hematopoietic cell transplantation with graft depleted of TCRalphabeta T cells and CD19 B cells. Libraries were built with PCR. The sample was run on an Illumina HiSeq 2500. TCR libraries were prepared with molecular barcoding, using unique molecular identifiers to normalize TCRbeta repertoire quantification. The public reads were reprocessed in TCRdb via fastp at Q25 and MiXCR, keeping in-frame beta chains. Each CDR3 protein gets just one entry, which takes the most common genes and DNA from the rows behind it. In this sample the table shows 200,000 to 300,000 distinct CDR3 sequences, roughly 23% of which occur a single time. The ten top clones hold about 2.5% of the sample.

Sequenced here: PBMCs, sampled before TCRalphabeta/CD19-depleted stem cell transplant. The source of these receptors is a girl aged 2 to 9 with Fanconi anemia, due to receive a stem cell transplant.

There are many counts of this clonotype. The chain couples TRBV29-1 to TRBJ2-1; D not resolved. V was trimmed by 3 bases and J by 11 bases, leaving 14 bases between them. CDR1 is SQVTM and CDR2 is ANQGSEA in the germline V gene. The length of the CDR3 is 12 residues. This CDR3 is CSVELGSLKQFF. The CDR3 coding sequence is TGCAGCGTTGAGCTAGGATCGCTGAAGCAGTTCTTC.

This clonotype showed up many times. V usage is TRBV7-2 and J usage is TRBJ2-5; perhaps D is TRBD1 or TRBD2 (5 bases each). The germline V and J ends were trimmed by 5 bases and 7 bases, with 20 bases remaining between them. Germline assignment: CDR1 SGHTA and CDR2 FQGNSA. The CDR3 length is 15 residues. This chain's CDR3 is CASSPGAGAGLTQYF. The CDR3 nucleotides read TGTGCCAGCAGCCCCGGGGCGGGTGCTGGGTTGACCCAGTACTTC.

The rearrangement joins TRBV29-1 to TRBJ1-2, with D maybe TRBD1 (5 bases). The germline V and J ends were trimmed by 5 bases and 2 bases, with 12 bases remaining between them. The CDR3 extends over 13 amino acids. Per germline, CDR1 SQVTM and CDR2 ANQGSEA. The CDR3 bases are TGCAGCGTTCTTATAAGGGGAAACTATGGCTACACCTTC. As protein: CSVLIRGNYGYTF.

The chain uses TRBV29-1 and TRBJ1-1; no definite D call. Germline lookup yields CDR1 SQVTM and CDR2 ANQGSEA. Deletions cut 4 bases from V and 2 bases from J, with 11 bases between. This CDR3 comprises 13 residues. The CDR3: CSVVAVGNTEAFF. The CDR3 nucleotides read TGCAGCGTTGTGGCAGTAGGAAACACTGAAGCTTTCTTT.

The genes are TRBV28 and TRBJ2-7; maybe TRBD2 (5 bases). The CDR3 is 13 amino acids. Germline-derived CDR1 and CDR2 are MDHEN and SYDVKM. The V end lost 6 bases, the J end lost 2 bases, and 11 bases lay between the germline ends. CDR3 in DNA: TGTGCCAGCAGGAGGGTTGCGACCTACGAGCAGTACTTC. It yields the protein CASRRVATYEQYF. The full variable domain, with the rest looked up from reference TRBV28 and TRBJ2-7, is DVKVTQSSRYLVKRTGEKVFLECVQDMDHENMFWYRQDPGLGLRLIYFSYDVKMKEKGDIPEGYSVSREKKERFSLILESASTNQTSMYLCASRRVATYEQYFGPGTRLTVT.

This clonotype was recorded many times. The chain employs TRBV12-3 or TRBV12-4 and TRBJ2-4; 12 bases are shared with TRBD1. The J segment lost 9 bases and the V segment lost 5 bases, leaving 8 bases of the junction unmatched. CDR3 length equals 15 residues. The DNA for the CDR3 is TGTGCCAGCAGTCTACCGGGACAGGGGGCGGGCATTCAGTACTTC. Encoded protein: CASSLPGQGAGIQYF.

This clonotype came up many times. This sequence joins TRBV27 and TRBJ2-7; no clear D. Germline V gives CDR1 MNHEY, CDR2 SMNVEV (reference sequence). V lost 5 bases and J 4 bases, leaving 15 bases between the germline ends. This CDR3 region has 14 residues. CDR3 residues: CASSLLLRRYEQYF. The CDR3 DNA reads as TGTGCCAGCAGTCTCCTACTCCGTCGGTACGAGCAGTACTTC.

This clonotype was recorded a few times. The CDR3 DNA follows: TGTGCCAGCAGTGAGCGGACAGGGGGATACATTCAGTACTTC. Amino acids: CASSERTGGYIQYF. The chain combines TRBV6-1 with TRBJ2-4; 10 bases line up with TRBD1. The germline V gene has CDR1 MNHNS and CDR2 SASEGT. The CDR3 length is 14 residues. V shed 3 bases, J shed 8 bases, and the junction held 4 bases outside the gene matches.

Only a few counts were recorded for this clonotype. V and J are TRBV20-1 and TRBJ1-1; D call uncertain. With 4 bases removed from V and 11 bases from J, the gap between germline ends came to 11 bases. CDR1 is DFQATT, CDR2 SNEGSKA, per germline (reference sequence). CDR3 size: 10 residues. The CDR3 reads CSATYRRAFF. Here the CDR3 DNA reads TGCAGTGCTACCTACCGGCGGGCTTTCTTT.

There are many counts of this clonotype. This chain joins TRBV6-6 and TRBJ2-1; D uncertain. The germline V gene has CDR1 MNHNY and CDR2 SVGAGI (reference sequence). V gave up 8 bases and J gave up 0 bases, with 8 bases separating them. The CDR3 sequence is 13 residues long. The CDR3 region is CASGQSSYNEQFF. The CDR3 DNA follows: TGTGCCAGCGGGCAAAGCTCCTACAATGAGCAGTTCTTC.

On this clonotype: A read error is possible here, since a much larger clone lies one base away. The chain is built from TRBV12-3 or TRBV12-4 and TRBJ1-3; perhaps TRBD1 as D (5 bases). This CDR3 region has 17 residues. The CDR3 region is CSSSLAGLKGSGNTIYF. In DNA, the CDR3 is TGTTCCAGCAGTTTAGCTGGGCTGAAGGGGTCTGGAAACACCATATATTTT.

This clonotype was detected ten times or more. The chain links TRBV20-1 to TRBJ2-1; 10 bases are shared with TRBD2. V shed 6 bases, J shed 4 bases, and the junction held 3 bases outside the gene matches. Germline CDR1 reads DFQATT; CDR2 reads SNEGSKA (reference sequence). This CDR3 spans 13 amino acids. This chain's CDR3 is CSAGLAEYNEQFF. Written as DNA, the CDR3 is TGCAGTGCCGGACTAGCGGAGTACAATGAGCAGTTCTTC.

This clonotype has at least ten counts. The CDR3 bases are TGTGCCAGCAGTTTAGGCGGGAGGGCCTACAATGAGCAGTTCTTC. As protein: CASSLGGRAYNEQFF. This chain connects TRBV27 to TRBJ2-1; the match to TRBD2 covers 9 bases. After removal of 2 bases from V and 2 bases from J, the junction contained 1 base not matched to a gene. This CDR3 spans 15 amino acids. Germline CDR1 reads MNHEY; CDR2 reads SMNVEV (reference sequence).

This clonotype was seen a few times. The CDR3, as DNA: TGCAGTATACAGGACGGTATTCAGCCCCAGCATTTT. This encodes CSIQDGIQPQHF. J is TRBJ1-5 and V is TRBV20-1; D might be TRBD1 (5 bases). The CDR3 runs to 12 residues. Trimming removed 8 bases at V and 6 bases at J, with 14 bases between. From germline, CDR1 is DFQATT and CDR2 SNEGSKA (reference sequence).